The 23 T cell receptor beta chains below come from one sample, sequenced in a study of T cells after yellow fever vaccination. TCRdb called the 5' RACE reads again in MiXCR, with one record for every CDR3 protein. The sample lists about 340,000 distinct CDR3 sequences, approximately 12% occurring once. The sample in question was CD4+ T cells sorted from PBMCs, obtained 15 days after the yellow fever booster vaccination. All receptors derive from a man aged 18 to 29 who received the YFV17D yellow fever vaccine.

This clonotype has a handful of counts. The genes are TRBV25-1 and TRBJ2-7; the D gene is possibly TRBD2 (6 bases). The CDR3 covers 13 residues. Trimming stripped 5 bases from V and 5 bases from J, with 13 bases between. Germline lookup yields CDR1 MGHDK and CDR2 SYGVNS. CDR3 loop: CASSLMGGDEQYF. CDR3 coding DNA: TGTGCCAGCAGTCTGATGGGGGGAGACGAGCAGTACTTC.

The chain is built from TRBV12-3 or TRBV12-4 and TRBJ1-2; D is uncertain. This CDR3 has 12 amino acids. Deletions cut 5 bases from V and 0 bases from J, with 4 bases between. The DNA for the CDR3 is TGTGCCAGCAGTACAACTAACTATGGCTACACCTTC. Translating it yields CASSTTNYGYTF.

The chain recombines TRBV6-5 with TRBJ2-1, with 9 nucleotides matching TRBD2. Germline values: CDR1 MNHEY, CDR2 SVGAGI. V was pared by 0 bases and J by 9 bases, with 9 bases of the junction left unmatched. The CDR3 is made up of 16 amino acids. CDR3 sequence (DNA): TGTGCCAGCAGTTACTCCCTCGGCGGGGGGGCCCCTGAGCAGTTCTTC. Protein: CASSYSLGGGAPEQFF.

The chain employs TRBV7-9 and TRBJ2-1; D may be TRBD1 or TRBD2 (5 bases each). The length of the CDR3 is 13 residues. From germline, CDR1 is SEHNR and CDR2 FQNEAQ (reference sequence). Trimming took 0 bases from V and 15 from J, leaving 15 bases between them. DNA for the CDR3: TGTGCCAGCAGCTTAGCATCTGGGCAGGGACCGTTCTTC. Residues: CASSLASGQGPFF.

The chain uses TRBV18 and TRBJ2-1; TRBD2 might be the D (5 bases). This CDR3 contains 15 residues. Germline-derived CDR1 and CDR2 are KGHSH and LQKENI. V shed 3 bases and J shed 2 bases, with 11 bases lying between them. The CDR3 loop reads CASSPGEGPYNEQFF. Written as DNA, the CDR3 is TGTGCCAGCTCACCGGGAGAAGGGCCCTACAATGAGCAGTTCTTC.

The chain carries TRBV5-1 and TRBJ1-1, with TRBD1 as a possible D gene (6 bases). Deletions cut 4 bases from V and 5 bases from J, with 18 bases between. The CDR3 consists of 15 residues. Per germline, CDR1 SGHRS and CDR2 YFSETQ. CDR3 loop: CASSTRGGQETEAFF. The DNA for the CDR3 is TGCGCCAGCAGCACCAGAGGGGGGCAGGAAACTGAAGCTTTCTTT.

In its sample, this clonotype was seen many times. The chain couples TRBV27 to TRBJ2-1; 10 bases map to TRBD2. Per germline, CDR1 MNHEY and CDR2 SMNVEV (reference sequence). The CDR3 is made up of 13 amino acids. The J segment lost 10 bases and the V segment lost 2 bases, leaving 2 bases of the junction unmatched. CDR3 nucleotides: TGTGCCAGCAGTTTAGTAGCGGGGGGCGAGCAGTTCTTC. It codes for CASSLVAGGEQFF.

J is TRBJ2-1 and V is TRBV7-3, with a tentative D call TRBD1 (5 bases). The V end lost 4 bases, the J end lost 8 bases, and 9 bases lay between the germline ends. The CDR3 is 12 amino acids. Germline lookup yields CDR1 SGHTA and CDR2 FQGTGA. CDR3 residues: CASSSQGDEQFF. CDR3 in DNA: TGTGCCAGCAGCTCCCAGGGCGATGAGCAGTTCTTC.

This clonotype came up a few times. The chain links TRBV4-3 to TRBJ2-7; D is possibly TRBD1 (7 bases). This CDR3 has 13 amino acids. Germline V lookup: CDR1 LGHNA, CDR2 YSLEER. V lost 4 bases, J lost 9 bases, and 16 bases lay in between. The CDR3 is CASSPGTQGGQYF. DNA for the CDR3: TGCGCCAGCAGCCCCGGGACCCAGGGGGGGCAGTACTTC.

The sample holds many counts of this clonotype. The chain employs TRBV4-2 and TRBJ2-2; no clear D gene. Germline V gene data show CDR1 as LGHNA and CDR2 as YNFKEQ. V dropped 4 bases and J dropped 4 bases, with 16 bases sitting between them. The CDR3 is made up of 16 amino acids. The CDR3, as DNA: TGTGCCAGCAGCCCACTGGGAAGGGTCGGCACCGGGGAGCTGTTTTTT. Translating gives CASSPLGRVGTGELFF.

The chain uses TRBV10-3 and TRBJ2-5; D gene unclear. Germline V gene data show CDR1 as ENHRY and CDR2 as SYGVKD. The CDR3 is made up of 14 amino acids. The V end was cut by 0 bases, the J end by 2 bases, with 7 bases between. The CDR3 DNA reads TGTGCCATCAGTGAGTCGGGGAAACAAGAGACCCAGTACTTC. Protein product: CAISESGKQETQYF.

This chain uses TRBV10-3 with TRBJ1-5, with TRBD1 identical over 7 bases. The CDR3 spans 12 residues. Germline loops: CDR1 ENHRY, CDR2 SYGVKD. With 8 bases clipped from V and 2 bases from J, the junction kept 0 bases outside the gene matches. CDR3 sequence reads: CAIGTGNQPQHF. CDR3 nucleotide sequence: TGTGCCATCGGGACAGGCAATCAGCCCCAGCATTTT.

This clonotype appeared a few times. The genes are TRBV20-1 and TRBJ1-1; weak D call: TRBD1 (5 bases). CDR1 is DFQATT, CDR2 SNEGSKA, per germline (reference sequence). The CDR3 has 14 residues. Between the trimmed V and J ends, which lost 2 bases and 4 bases, there was a span of 14 bases. The DNA for the CDR3 is TGCAGTGCTAGATCGGCAGGGTCGGGCACTGAAGCTTTCTTT. Its protein product is CSARSAGSGTEAFF.

This clonotype appeared many times. V usage is TRBV4-1 and J usage is TRBJ1-1; the D gene is possibly TRBD1 (5 bases). This CDR3 has 17 amino acids. Trimming removed 3 bases from V and 3 bases from J, with 20 bases in between. The germline V gene encodes CDR1 MGHRA and CDR2 YSYEKL. DNA for the CDR3: TGCGCCAGCAGCCACCGGGGGAAGACGGCAGAGGACACTGAAGCTTTCTTT. Its translation is CASSHRGKTAEDTEAFF.

This clonotype was seen many times. The V call is TRBV7-2, the J call TRBJ2-3; D call uncertain. Germline CDR1 reads SGHTA; CDR2 reads FQGNSA. This CDR3 spans 13 amino acids. Trimming pared 3 bases from V and 2 bases from J, leaving 6 bases between. The CDR3 DNA reads as TGTGCCAGCAGCTTTACAGACACAGATACGCAGTATTTT. Amino acids: CASSFTDTDTQYF.

The chain uses TRBV12-3 or TRBV12-4 and TRBJ2-5; D perhaps matches TRBD2 (6 bases). The CDR3 spans 15 residues. V gave up 1 base and J gave up 3 bases, with 12 bases separating them. The CDR3 region has the DNA TGTGCCAGCAGTTTAGTGCTGGGGGGAGAAGAGACCCAGTACTTC. Translation gives CASSLVLGGEETQYF.

This chain uses TRBV3-1 with TRBJ2-7, with 10 bases that match TRBD1. Germline CDR1 and CDR2: LGHDT and YNNKEL (reference sequence). The J segment lost 6 bases and the V segment lost 0 bases, leaving 8 bases of the junction unmatched. The CDR3 spans 16 residues. CDR3 bases: TGTGCCAGCAGCCAAGATAGCGGGACAGGGGTTCGCGAGCAGTACTTC. Its protein product is CASSQDSGTGVREQYF.

This clonotype was picked up many times. This chain connects TRBV12-3 or TRBV12-4 to TRBJ2-2, with unresolved D. V lost 6 bases to trimming and J lost 6 bases, with 11 bases between them. CDR3 length equals 13 residues. CDR3 loop: CASRTSSPGELFF. CDR3 coding DNA: TGTGCCAGCAGGACCAGTTCCCCCGGGGAGCTGTTTTTT.

This clonotype has just a few counts. V gene TRBV5-1 combines with J gene TRBJ2-2; 10 bases match TRBD2. CDR1 SGHRS and CDR2 YFSETQ come from the germline V gene. J lost 5 bases, V lost 4 bases, and 5 bases had no gene match. The CDR3 has 15 residues. In DNA form, the CDR3 reads TGCGCCAGCAGCCAAACTAGCGGGACGACCGGGGAGCTGTTTTTT. Translating it yields CASSQTSGTTGELFF.

In its sample, this clonotype was seen many times. The chain has TRBV5-1 and TRBJ1-1; 7 bases agree with TRBD1. Germline CDR1 reads SGHRS; CDR2 reads YFSETQ. This CDR3 region has 14 residues. Losses at the gene ends were 0 bases for V and 2 bases for J; bases not matched to a gene: 1. This CDR3 reads CASSLAGGNTEAFF. The CDR3 DNA sequence: TGCGCCAGCAGCTTGGCAGGGGGAAACACTGAAGCTTTCTTT.

CDR3 residues: CASSPYSGETQYF. In DNA, the CDR3 is TGTGCCAGCTCACCTTACTCGGGAGAGACCCAGTACTTC. The chain links TRBV18 to TRBJ2-5; no clear D gene. CDR3 length: 13 amino acids. The germline gives CDR1 KGHSH, CDR2 LQKENI. The V gene lost 3 bases and the J gene lost 4 bases, with 9 bases spanning the gap.

This clonotype has more than one count but fewer than ten. The chain has TRBV9 and TRBJ2-5; D gene ambiguous. Germline CDR1 SGDLS, CDR2 YYNGEE. V was cut by 0 bases and J by 4 bases, with 10 bases left in between. The CDR3 runs to 14 residues. In DNA, the CDR3 is TGTGCCAGCAGCGTAGTCGGATCCGCAGAGACCCAGTACTTC. Protein: CASSVVGSAETQYF.

V is TRBV20-1 and J is TRBJ2-7; 10 bases line up with TRBD1. Germline V gene data show CDR1 as DFQATT and CDR2 as SNEGSKA (reference sequence). The CDR3 totals 13 residues. The J segment lost 1 base and the V segment lost 6 bases, leaving 3 bases of the junction unmatched. CDR3 nucleotide sequence: TGCAGTGCGGGGACAGGGGTGTCCTACGAGCAGTACTTC. Translating it yields CSAGTGVSYEQYF.